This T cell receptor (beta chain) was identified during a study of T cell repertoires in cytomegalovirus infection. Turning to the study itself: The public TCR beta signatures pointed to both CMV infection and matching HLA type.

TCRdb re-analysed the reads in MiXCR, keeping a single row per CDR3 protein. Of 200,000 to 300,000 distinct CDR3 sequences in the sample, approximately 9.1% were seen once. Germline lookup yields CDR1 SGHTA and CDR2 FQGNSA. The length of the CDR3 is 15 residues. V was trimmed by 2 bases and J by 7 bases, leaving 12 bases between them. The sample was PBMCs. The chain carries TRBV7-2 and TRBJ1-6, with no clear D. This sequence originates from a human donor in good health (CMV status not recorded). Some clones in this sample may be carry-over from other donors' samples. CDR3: CASSLSQFGNSPLHF. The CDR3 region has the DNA TGTGCCAGCAGCTTATCCCAGTTTGGGAATTCACCCCTCCACTTT.